The entry that follows covers one T cell receptor beta chain sequence. The sample belongs to a study of blood T cell repertoires in COVID-19. Turning to the study itself: The samples span acute and convalescent COVID-19 from the United States, Italy and Spain. Nucleic acid was either cDNA or gDNA, and it came from T cells, B-cell-depleted T cells, or PBMCs.

The CDR3 contains 13 residues. Germline CDR1 is SNHLY and CDR2 is FYNNEI. V lost 11 bases, J lost 7 bases, and 10 bases stayed unmatched. In the authors' methods: Amplification with reference gene primers provided the estimates of nucleated cell counts. Sequencing used immunoSEQ multiplex PCR; TCRdb keeps in-frame clones, though not all of them. The V and J calls and clone size come from that table; D and trimming were worked out from the DNA. The table lists 70,000 to 95,000 clones, roughly 82% of them singletons. What was sequenced was peripheral blood. This clonotype was sampled from a woman in her 50s with acute or convalescent COVID-19. This chain connects TRBV2 to TRBJ2-1; 8 bases are shared with TRBD1. CDR3 nucleotides: TGTGCCCTCGGGACAGGACCGTTGAATGAGCAGTTCTTC. Translation: CALGTGPLNEQFF.